This T cell receptor (beta chain) is from a study of blood T cell repertoires in COVID-19. TCRdb keeps only in-frame clones here, not all; method: immunoSEQ multiplex PCR. Of hundreds of thousands of clones listed, 80% to 90% were seen once; the top ten hold about 1.2%. Germline lookup yields CDR1 LGHDT and CDR2 YNNKEL (reference sequence). The CDR3 sequence is 13 residues long. Trimming took 3 bases from V and 8 from J, leaving 13 bases between them. The sequence was collected from a man between 35 and 55 years old with acute or convalescent COVID-19. The specimen sequenced was peripheral blood. The V call is TRBV3-1 (or the pseudogene TRBV3-2), the J call TRBJ1-1; TRBD1 is a possible D gene (6 bases). Here the CDR3 DNA reads TGTGCCAGCAGCCACCTTACAGGGAGAGAAGCTTTCTTT. It is translated as CASSHLTGREAFF.